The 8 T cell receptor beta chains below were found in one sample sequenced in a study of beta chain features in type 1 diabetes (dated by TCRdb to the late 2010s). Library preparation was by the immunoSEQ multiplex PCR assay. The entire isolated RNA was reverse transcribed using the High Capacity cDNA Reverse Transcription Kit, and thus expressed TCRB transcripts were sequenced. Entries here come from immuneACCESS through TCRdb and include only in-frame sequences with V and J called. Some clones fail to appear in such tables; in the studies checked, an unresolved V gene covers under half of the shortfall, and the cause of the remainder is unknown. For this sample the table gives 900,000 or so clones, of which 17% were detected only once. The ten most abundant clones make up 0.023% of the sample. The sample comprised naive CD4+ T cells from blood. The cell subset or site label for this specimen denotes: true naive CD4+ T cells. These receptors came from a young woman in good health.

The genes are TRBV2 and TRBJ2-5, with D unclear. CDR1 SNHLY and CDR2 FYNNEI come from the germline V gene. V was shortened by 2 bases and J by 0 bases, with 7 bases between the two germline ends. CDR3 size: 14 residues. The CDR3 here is CASSERAYQETQYF. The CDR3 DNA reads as TGTGCCAGCAGTGAACGAGCGTACCAAGAGACCCAGTACTTC.

CDR3 bases: TGTGCCAGCAGTCCCCGTTCGACAGGGACTGGGGCCAACGTCCTGACTTTC. Protein: CASSPRSTGTGANVLTF. The chain is built from TRBV27 and TRBJ2-6; 7 nucleotides line up with TRBD1. V lost 5 bases, J lost 2 bases, and 9 bases stayed unmatched. Germline V gene lookup returns CDR1 MNHEY and CDR2 SMNVEV (reference sequence). This CDR3 spans 17 amino acids.

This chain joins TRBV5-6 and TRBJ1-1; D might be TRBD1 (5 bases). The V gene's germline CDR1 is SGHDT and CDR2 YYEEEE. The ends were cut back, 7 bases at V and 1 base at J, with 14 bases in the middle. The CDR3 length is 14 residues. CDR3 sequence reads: CASGNQGENTEAFF. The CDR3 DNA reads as TGTGCCAGCGGGAACCAGGGTGAGAACACTGAAGCTTTCTTT.

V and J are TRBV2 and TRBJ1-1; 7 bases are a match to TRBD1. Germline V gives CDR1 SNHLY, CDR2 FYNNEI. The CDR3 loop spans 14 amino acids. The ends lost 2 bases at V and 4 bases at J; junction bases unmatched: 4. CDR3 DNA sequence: TGTGCCAGCAGTGAATGGACAGGTTTCACTGAAGCTTTCTTT. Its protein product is CASSEWTGFTEAFF.

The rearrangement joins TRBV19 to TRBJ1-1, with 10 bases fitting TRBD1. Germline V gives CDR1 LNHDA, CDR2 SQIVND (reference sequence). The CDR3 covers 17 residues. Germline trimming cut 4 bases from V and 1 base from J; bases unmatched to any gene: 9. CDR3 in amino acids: CASSTDRDRGPNTEAFF. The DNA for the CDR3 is TGTGCCAGTAGTACGGACCGGGACAGGGGCCCGAACACTGAAGCTTTCTTT.

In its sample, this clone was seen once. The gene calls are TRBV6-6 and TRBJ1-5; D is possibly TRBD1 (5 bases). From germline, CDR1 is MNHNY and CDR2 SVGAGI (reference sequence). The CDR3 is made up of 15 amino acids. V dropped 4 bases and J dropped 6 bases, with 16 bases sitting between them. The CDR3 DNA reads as TGTGCCAGCAGTTCCCTTGGGGGAGAGGGTCAGCCCCAGCATTTT. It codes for CASSSLGGEGQPQHF.

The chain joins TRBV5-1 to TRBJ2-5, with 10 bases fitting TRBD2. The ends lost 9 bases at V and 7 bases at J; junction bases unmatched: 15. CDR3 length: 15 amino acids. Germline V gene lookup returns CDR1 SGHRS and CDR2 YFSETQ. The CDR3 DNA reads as TGCGCCACCACAACCCTAGCGGGAGTTGAGGGGACCCAGTACTTC. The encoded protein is CATTTLAGVEGTQYF.

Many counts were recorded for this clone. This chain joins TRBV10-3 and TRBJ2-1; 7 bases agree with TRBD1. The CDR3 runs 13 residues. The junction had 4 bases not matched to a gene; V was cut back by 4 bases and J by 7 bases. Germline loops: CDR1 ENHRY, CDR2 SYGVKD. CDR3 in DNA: TGTGCCATCAGTGGGACAGGTACTAATGAGCAGTTCTTC. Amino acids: CAISGTGTNEQFF.